This T cell receptor (beta chain) was retrieved from a study of T cells expressing NK-cell markers. In the study overall: Each TCR beta repertoire originated in sorted T cells that were CD3+CD56+NKG2C+, CD3+CD56+NKG2C- or CD3+CD56-NKG2C+.

Concerning this clonotype itself: What it binds is unknown.

General study points: There were a handful of donors in whom these clonotypes also led the CD3+CD56-NKG2C+ fraction.

Beta-chain TCR cDNA was generated via 5'RACE template switching with UMIs. From the 5' RACE reads, TCRdb lists one entry per CDR3 protein and no DNA. The sample includes roughly 390,000 distinct CDR3 sequences. This CDR3 comprises 15 residues. CDR1 is SGHDN and CDR2 is FVKESK in the germline V gene. The V and J genes are TRBV14 and TRBJ2-7; TCRdb's assignment of TRBD1 cannot be checked, as there is no DNA. The origin of this receptor is a man aged 18 to 69 in good health. What was sequenced was blood T cells: a sorted CD56 or NKG2C T cell subset, CD4+ or CD8+ T cells, or bulk PBMC T cells (not recorded which). CDR3 sequence reads: CASSPRDPGVYEQYF.